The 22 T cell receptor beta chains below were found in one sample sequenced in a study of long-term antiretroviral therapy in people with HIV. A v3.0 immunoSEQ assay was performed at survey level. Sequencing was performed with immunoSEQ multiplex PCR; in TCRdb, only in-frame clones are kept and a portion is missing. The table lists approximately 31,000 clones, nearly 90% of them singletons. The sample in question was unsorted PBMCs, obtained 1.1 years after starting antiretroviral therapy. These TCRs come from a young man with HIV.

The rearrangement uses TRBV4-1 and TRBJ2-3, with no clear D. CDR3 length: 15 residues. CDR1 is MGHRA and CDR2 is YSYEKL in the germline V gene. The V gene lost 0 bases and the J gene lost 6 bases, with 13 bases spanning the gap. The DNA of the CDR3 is TGCGCCAGCAGCCAAGAAAAGCCCACCGGGGATACGCAGTATTTT. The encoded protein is CASSQEKPTGDTQYF.

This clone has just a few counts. The CDR3 DNA is TGTGCCAGCAGATCAACAGGGGGCTGGTACGAGCAGTACTTC. Protein: CASRSTGGWYEQYF. V and J are TRBV11-2 and TRBJ2-7, with 9 bases identical to TRBD1. V lost 6 bases, J lost 4 bases, and 7 bases stayed unmatched. Germline CDR1 and CDR2: SGHAT and FQNNGV. The CDR3 is made up of 14 amino acids.

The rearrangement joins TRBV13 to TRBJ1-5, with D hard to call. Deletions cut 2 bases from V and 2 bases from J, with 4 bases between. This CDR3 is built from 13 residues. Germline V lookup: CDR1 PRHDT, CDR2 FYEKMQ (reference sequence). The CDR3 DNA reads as TGTGCCAGCAGCTTATATGGCAATCAGCCCCAGCATTTT. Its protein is CASSLYGNQPQHF.

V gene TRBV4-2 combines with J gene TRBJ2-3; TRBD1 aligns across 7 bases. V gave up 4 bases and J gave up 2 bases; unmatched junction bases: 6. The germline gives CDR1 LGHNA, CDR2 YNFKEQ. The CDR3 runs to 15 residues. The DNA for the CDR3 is TGTGCCAGCAGCCGGGGACAGCAAAACACAGATACGCAGTATTTT. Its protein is CASSRGQQNTDTQYF.

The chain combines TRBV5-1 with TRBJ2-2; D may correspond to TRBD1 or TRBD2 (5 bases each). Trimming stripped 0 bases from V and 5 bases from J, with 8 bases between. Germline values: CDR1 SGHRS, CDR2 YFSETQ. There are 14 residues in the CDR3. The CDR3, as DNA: TGCGCCAGCAGCTTGGCCGGGGCTACCGGGGAGCTGTTTTTT. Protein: CASSLAGATGELFF.

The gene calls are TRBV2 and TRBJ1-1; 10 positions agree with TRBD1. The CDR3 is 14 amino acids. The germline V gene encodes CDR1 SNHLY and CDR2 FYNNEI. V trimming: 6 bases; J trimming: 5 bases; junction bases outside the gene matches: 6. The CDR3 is CASRETGGRTEAFF. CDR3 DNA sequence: TGTGCCAGCAGAGAGACAGGGGGCCGGACTGAAGCTTTCTTT.

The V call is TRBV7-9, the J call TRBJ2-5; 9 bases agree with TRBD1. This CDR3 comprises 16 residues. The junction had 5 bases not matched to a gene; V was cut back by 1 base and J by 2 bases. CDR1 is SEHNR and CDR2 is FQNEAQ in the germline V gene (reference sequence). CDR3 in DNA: TGTGCCAGCAGCTTAGGGGGACAGGGTTGGCAAGAGACCCAGTACTTC. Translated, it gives CASSLGGQGWQETQYF.

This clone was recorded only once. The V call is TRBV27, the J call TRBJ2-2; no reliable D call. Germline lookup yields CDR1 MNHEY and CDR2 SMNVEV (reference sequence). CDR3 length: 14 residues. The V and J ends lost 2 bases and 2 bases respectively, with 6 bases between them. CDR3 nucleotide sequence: TGTGCCAGCAGTTTAAGGGCAAACACCGGGGAGCTGTTTTTT. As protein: CASSLRANTGELFF.

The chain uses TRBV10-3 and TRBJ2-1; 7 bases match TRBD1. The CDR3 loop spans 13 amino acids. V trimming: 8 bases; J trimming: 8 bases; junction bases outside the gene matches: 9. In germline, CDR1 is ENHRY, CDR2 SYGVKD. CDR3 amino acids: CAIGTAASDEQFF. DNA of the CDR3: TGTGCCATCGGGACAGCAGCCTCGGATGAGCAGTTCTTC.

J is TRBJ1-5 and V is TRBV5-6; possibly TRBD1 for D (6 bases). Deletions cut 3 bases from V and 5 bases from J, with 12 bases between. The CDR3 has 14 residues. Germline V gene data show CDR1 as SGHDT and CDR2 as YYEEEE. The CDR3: CASSSHRAHQPQHF. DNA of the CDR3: TGTGCCAGCAGCTCCCACAGGGCCCATCAGCCCCAGCATTTT.

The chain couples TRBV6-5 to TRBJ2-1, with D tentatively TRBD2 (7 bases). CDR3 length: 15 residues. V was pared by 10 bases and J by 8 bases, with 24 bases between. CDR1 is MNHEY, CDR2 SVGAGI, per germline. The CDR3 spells CATTWGGKGGYEQFF. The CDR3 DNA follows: TGTGCCACCACGTGGGGGGGAAAGGGGGGGTATGAGCAGTTCTTC.

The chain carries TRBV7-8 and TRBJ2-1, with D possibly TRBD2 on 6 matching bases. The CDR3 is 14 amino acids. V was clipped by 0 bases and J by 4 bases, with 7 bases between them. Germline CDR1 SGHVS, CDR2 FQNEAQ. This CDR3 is CASSLAGGYNEQFF. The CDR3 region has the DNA TGTGCCAGCAGCTTAGCGGGGGGATACAATGAGCAGTTCTTC.

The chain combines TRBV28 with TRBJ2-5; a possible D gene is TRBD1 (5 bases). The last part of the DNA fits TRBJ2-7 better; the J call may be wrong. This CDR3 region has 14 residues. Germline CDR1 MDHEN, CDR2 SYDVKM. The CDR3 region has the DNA TGTGCCAGCAGGTCACTCGACAGCTCCTACGAGCAGTACTTC. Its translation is CASRSLDSSYEQYF.

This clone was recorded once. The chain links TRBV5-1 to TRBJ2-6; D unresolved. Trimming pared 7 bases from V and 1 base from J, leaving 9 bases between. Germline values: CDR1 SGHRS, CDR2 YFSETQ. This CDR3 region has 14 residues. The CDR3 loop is CASQDSSGANVLTF. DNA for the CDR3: TGCGCCAGCCAAGATAGTTCTGGGGCCAACGTCCTGACTTTC.

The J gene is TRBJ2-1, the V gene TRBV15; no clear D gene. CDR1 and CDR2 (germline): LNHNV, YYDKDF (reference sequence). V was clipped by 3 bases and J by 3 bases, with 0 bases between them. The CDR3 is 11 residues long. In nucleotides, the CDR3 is TGTGCCACCAGCAGCTACAATGAGCAGTTCTTC. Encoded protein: CATSSYNEQFF.

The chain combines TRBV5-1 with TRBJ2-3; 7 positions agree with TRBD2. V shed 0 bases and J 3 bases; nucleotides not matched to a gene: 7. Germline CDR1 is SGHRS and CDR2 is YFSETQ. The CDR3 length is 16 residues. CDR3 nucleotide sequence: TGCGCCAGCAGCTTGGCTGGCGGGAGTTTTACAGATACGCAGTATTTT. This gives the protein CASSLAGGSFTDTQYF.

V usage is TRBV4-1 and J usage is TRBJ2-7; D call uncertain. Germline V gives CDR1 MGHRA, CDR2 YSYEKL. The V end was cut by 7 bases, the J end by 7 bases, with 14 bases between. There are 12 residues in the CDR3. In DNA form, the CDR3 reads TGCGCCAGCACCTCCGCCCTGAGGGAGCAGTACTTC. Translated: CASTSALREQYF.

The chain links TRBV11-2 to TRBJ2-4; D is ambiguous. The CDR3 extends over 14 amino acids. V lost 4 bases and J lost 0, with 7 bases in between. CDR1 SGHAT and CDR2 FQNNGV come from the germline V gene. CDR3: CASSSRLAKNIQYF. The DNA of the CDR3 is TGTGCCAGCAGCTCCAGATTAGCCAAAAACATTCAGTACTTC.

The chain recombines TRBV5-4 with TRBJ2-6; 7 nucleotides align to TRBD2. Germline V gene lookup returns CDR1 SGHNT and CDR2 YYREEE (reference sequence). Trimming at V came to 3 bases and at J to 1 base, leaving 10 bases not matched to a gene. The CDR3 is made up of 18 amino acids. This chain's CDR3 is CASSSGGTISSGANVLTF. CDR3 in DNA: TGTGCCAGCAGCTCCGGGGGGACTATCTCTTCTGGGGCCAACGTCCTGACTTTC.

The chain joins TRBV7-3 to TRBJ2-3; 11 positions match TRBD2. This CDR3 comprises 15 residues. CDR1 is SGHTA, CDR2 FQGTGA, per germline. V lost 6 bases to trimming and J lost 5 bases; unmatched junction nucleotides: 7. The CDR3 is CASRISGGAEDTQYF. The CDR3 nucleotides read TGTGCCAGCAGGATTAGCGGGGGGGCCGAAGATACGCAGTATTTT.

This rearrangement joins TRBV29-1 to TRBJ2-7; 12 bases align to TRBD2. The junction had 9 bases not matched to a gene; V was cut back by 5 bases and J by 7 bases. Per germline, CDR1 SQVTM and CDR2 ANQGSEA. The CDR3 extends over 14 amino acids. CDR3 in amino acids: CSVSLLAGGWEQYF. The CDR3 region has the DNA TGCAGCGTTTCCTTGCTAGCGGGAGGGTGGGAGCAGTACTTC.

CDR3 nucleotides: TGTGCCATTCAGGACCTCTCTGGGGCCAACGTCCTGACTTTC. Its translation is CAIQDLSGANVLTF. J is TRBJ2-6 and V is TRBV14; D call uncertain. The CDR3 is made up of 14 amino acids. Germline loops: CDR1 SGHDN, CDR2 FVKESK. V was shortened by 10 bases and J by 0 bases, with 10 bases between the two germline ends.